This T cell receptor beta chain was obtained from a study of T-cell reconstitution after alpha-beta-depleted transplantation in children. For TCRbeta, the library was prepared with unique molecular identifiers. MiXCR, run by TCRdb on the PCR reads, gives a single entry per CDR3 protein. The data hold some 590,000 distinct CDR3 sequences, with over 9.5% observed a single time. This CDR3 has 14 amino acids. V shed 4 bases, J shed 4 bases, and the junction held 6 bases outside the gene matches. The germline CDR1 and CDR2 sequences are SGHVS and FQNEAQ. Here the sequenced sample was PBMCs from the stem cell graft donor, taken from the stem cell graft. The chain has TRBV7-8 and TRBJ2-7, with 8 bases matching TRBD1. The source is a human donor who donated a stem cell graft to a child with acute myeloid leukemia. DNA of the CDR3: TGTGCCAGCAGCTCGACAGGGGACCGATACGAGCAGTACTTC. It codes for CASSSTGDRYEQYF.